A selection of T cell receptor beta chains follows, all from one sample in a study of T cell repertoires in cytomegalovirus infection. These receptors lack a known antigen. One entry per CDR3 protein, called by TCRdb with MiXCR from the reads. The sample records approximately 990,000 distinct CDR3 sequences, less than 35% being singletons. This specimen consisted of cultured CD8+ T cells from PBMCs, obtained from culture after CMV antigen stimulation. Source of these receptors: a human donor in good health (CMV status not recorded). Some clones in this sample may be carry-over from other donors' samples. Each CDR3 is given with its conserved first and last residue. A D gene is named only where the DNA matches it firmly.

j_call v_call d_call cdr3_aa
TRBJ2-7 TRBV7-2 TRBD1 CASSLLSGTGSYEQYF
TRBJ2-3 TRBV5-1 . CASSLEGRVQDTQYF
TRBJ2-5 TRBV7-6 TRBD2 CASSFPAGLETQYF
TRBJ2-2 TRBV7-2 TRBD1 CASSFDRGLGTGELFF
TRBJ2-1 TRBV6-5 . CASSYDPGLGYNEQFF
TRBJ2-3 TRBV6-5 . CASSYSRGRRVSTDTQYF
TRBJ1-1 TRBV19 TRBD1 CASSMVIPGGTPYTEAFF
TRBJ2-4 TRBV9 . CASSVSDGKNIQYF
TRBJ2-3 TRBV7-9 . CASSSLKGRESTDTQYF
TRBJ1-2 TRBV7-9 . CASSAGYTF
TRBJ2-5 TRBV20-1 TRBD1 CSARLRTGQEKKYQETQYF